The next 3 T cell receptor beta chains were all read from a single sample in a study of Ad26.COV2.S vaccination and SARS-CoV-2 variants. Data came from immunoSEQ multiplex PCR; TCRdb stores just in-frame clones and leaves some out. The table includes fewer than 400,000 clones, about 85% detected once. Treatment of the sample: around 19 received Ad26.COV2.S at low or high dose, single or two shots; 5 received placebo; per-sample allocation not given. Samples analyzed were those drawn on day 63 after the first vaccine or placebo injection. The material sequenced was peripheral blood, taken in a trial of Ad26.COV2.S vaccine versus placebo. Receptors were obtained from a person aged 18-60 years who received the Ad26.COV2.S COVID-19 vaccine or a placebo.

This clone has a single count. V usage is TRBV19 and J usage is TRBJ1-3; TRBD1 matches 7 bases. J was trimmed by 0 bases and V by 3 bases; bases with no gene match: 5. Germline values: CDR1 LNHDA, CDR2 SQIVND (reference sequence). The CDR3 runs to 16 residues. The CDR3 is CASSMDRTPSGNTIYF. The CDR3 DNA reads TGTGCCAGTAGTATGGACAGGACACCCTCTGGAAACACCATATATTTT.

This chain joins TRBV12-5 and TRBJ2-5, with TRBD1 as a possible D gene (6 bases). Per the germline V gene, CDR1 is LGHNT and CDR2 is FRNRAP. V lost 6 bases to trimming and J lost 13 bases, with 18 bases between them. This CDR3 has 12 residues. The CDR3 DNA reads TGTGCTAGTGGGGCCAGGGGTCCCGACCGGTACTTC. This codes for CASGARGPDRYF.

CDR3 region: CASSLASQGDYEQYF. The CDR3, as DNA: TGTGCCAGCAGCTTAGCCTCCCAGGGAGACTACGAGCAGTACTTC. This chain connects TRBV7-9 to TRBJ2-7, with D tentatively TRBD1 or TRBD2 (5 bases each). Germline CDR1 SEHNR, CDR2 FQNEAQ (reference sequence). V was trimmed by 0 bases and J by 3 bases, leaving 12 bases between them. The CDR3 is made up of 15 amino acids.